This entry lists 30 T cell receptor beta chains sequenced from one sample in a study of blood T cell repertoires in COVID-19 (dated by TCRdb to about 2020). Libraries were made using the immunoSEQ multiplex PCR assay. Imported from immuneACCESS, the table was reduced by TCRdb to in-frame sequences with V and J called. These copies leave out some clones; in studies compared against another copy, an unresolved V gene accounts for under half, and the cause of the remainder is not known. This sample lists about 130,000 clones; around 87% were detected once. The top ten clonotypes cover about 3.6% of the sample. Sequenced: peripheral blood. The receptors stem from a woman in her sixties with acute or convalescent COVID-19.

Only one count was recorded for this clone. This chain joins TRBV7-3 and TRBJ2-2; 8 nucleotides line up with TRBD1. CDR1 and CDR2 (germline): SGHTA, FQGTGA. The CDR3 loop spans 16 amino acids. With 4 bases clipped from V and 2 bases from J, the junction kept 6 bases outside the gene matches. CDR3 sequence (DNA): TGTGCCAGCAGCTCACAGGGGGAACTAAACACCGGGGAGCTGTTTTTT. Its translation is CASSSQGELNTGELFF.

V and J are TRBV6-5 and TRBJ1-5, with D possibly TRBD1 on 5 matching bases. The CDR3 is 14 residues long. Germline V lookup: CDR1 MNHEY, CDR2 SVGAGI. V was cut by 0 bases and J by 5 bases, with 8 bases left in between. Here the CDR3 reads CASSYSRGDQPQHF. CDR3 in DNA: TGTGCCAGCAGTTACTCTCGGGGGGATCAGCCCCAGCATTTT.

The chain has TRBV29-1 and TRBJ2-1; perhaps TRBD2 as D (6 bases). This CDR3 has 12 amino acids. The germline V gene has CDR1 SQVTM and CDR2 ANQGSEA. V lost 7 bases, J lost 3 bases, and 10 bases lay in between. CDR3 bases: TGCAGCGCGGGACTCGGCTACAATGAGCAGTTCTTC. As protein: CSAGLGYNEQFF.

The chain joins TRBV5-4 to TRBJ2-6, with D possibly matching TRBD1 (5 bases). This CDR3 spans 15 amino acids. V gave up 4 bases and J gave up 1 base, with 9 bases separating them. CDR1 is SGHNT, CDR2 YYREEE, per germline (reference sequence). The CDR3 protein is CASSGQGSGANVLTF. The CDR3 nucleotides read TGTGCCAGCAGCGGCCAGGGTTCTGGGGCCAACGTCCTGACTTTC.

This chain uses TRBV6-5 with TRBJ1-3, with TRBD1 matching 7 bases. This CDR3 comprises 15 residues. The V segment lost 9 bases and the J segment 4 bases; nucleotides outside the gene matches: 12. Germline V CDR1 and CDR2: MNHEY, SVGAGI. The CDR3 sequence: CASSSPGQMGNTIYF. CDR3 DNA: TGTGCCAGTTCTTCGCCGGGACAGATGGGAAACACCATATATTTT.

V and J are TRBV28 and TRBJ2-3, with 9 bases lining up with TRBD2. This CDR3 contains 16 residues. V trimming: 4 bases; J trimming: 6 bases; junction bases outside the gene matches: 11. Germline V lookup: CDR1 MDHEN, CDR2 SYDVKM. The CDR3 nucleotides read TGTGCCAGCAGTTCCCCGGGGAGCGGGAGGTTGGATACGCAGTATTTT. It codes for CASSSPGSGRLDTQYF. Full variable domain (rest looked up from reference TRBV28 and TRBJ2-3): DVKVTQSSRYLVKRTGEKVFLECVQDMDHENMFWYRQDPGLGLRLIYFSYDVKMKEKGDIPEGYSVSREKKERFSLILESASTNQTSMYLCASSSPGSGRLDTQYFGPGTRLTVL.

Note on this clone: Different DNA sequences within this sample yield the same CDR3. DNA of the CDR3: TGTGCCAGCAGTCTAGCGGGGTTCTACGAGCAGTACTTC. It translates to CASSLAGFYEQYF. The chain has TRBV27 and TRBJ2-7; 9 bases are a match to TRBD2. J was trimmed by 3 bases and V by 5 bases; bases with no gene match: 2. CDR3 length: 13 amino acids. The germline V gene encodes CDR1 MNHEY and CDR2 SMNVEV (reference sequence).

The rearrangement joins TRBV4-2 to TRBJ2-7; possibly TRBD1 for D (5 bases). Germline V gene lookup returns CDR1 LGHNA and CDR2 YNFKEQ. Trimming removed 5 bases at V and 7 bases at J, with 15 bases between. The CDR3 is made up of 13 amino acids. CDR3: CASSALSGFEQYF. CDR3 in DNA: TGTGCCAGCAGCGCCCTCTCAGGGTTTGAGCAGTACTTC.

The V and J genes are TRBV30 and TRBJ1-6, with D possibly matching TRBD1 (6 bases). This CDR3 comprises 13 residues. CDR1 is GTSNPN, CDR2 SVGIG, per germline (reference sequence). The CDR3, as DNA: TGTGCAGGGGGGGGCAGGGCTAATTCACCCCTCCACTTT. Translating it yields CAGGGRANSPLHF.

The chain employs TRBV6-1 and TRBJ1-5; D unclear. Trimming removed 2 bases from V and 0 bases from J, with 11 bases in between. CDR1 MNHNS and CDR2 SASEGT come from the germline V gene. The CDR3 spans 16 residues. The CDR3 nucleotides are TGTGCCAGCAGTGAATTCCCGGACTTTAGCAATCAGCCCCAGCATTTT. This gives the protein CASSEFPDFSNQPQHF.

The chain carries TRBV6-1 and TRBJ1-2; no definite D call. The V gene's germline CDR1 is MNHNS and CDR2 SASEGT. CDR3 length: 17 amino acids. The V end lost 3 bases, the J end lost 2 bases, and 19 bases lay between the germline ends. The CDR3 is CASSDGRWERANYGYTF. CDR3 bases: TGTGCCAGCAGTGACGGTAGATGGGAGAGGGCAAACTATGGCTACACCTTC.

This clone was counted a few times. The V and J genes are TRBV6-5 and TRBJ2-5; no definite D call. Looked up from germline, CDR1 is MNHEY and CDR2 is SVGAGI. Trimming cost V 2 bases and J 1 base, with 11 bases left between them. The CDR3 consists of 15 residues. DNA for the CDR3: TGTGCCAGCAGTTACGAGGAGAGCGCCCAAGAGACCCAGTACTTC. Translation: CASSYEESAQETQYF.

This chain joins TRBV5-1 and TRBJ1-2, with 7 bases aligning to TRBD1. Losses at the gene ends were 4 bases for V and 4 bases for J; bases not matched to a gene: 10. Looked up from germline, CDR1 is SGHRS and CDR2 is YFSETQ. The CDR3 spans 15 residues. CDR3 bases: TGCGCCAGCAGCCCCCGGGACAGTACTGGCTATGGCTACACCTTC. Encoded protein: CASSPRDSTGYGYTF.

The chain links TRBV12-3 or TRBV12-4 to TRBJ2-7, with TRBD1 as a possible D gene (6 bases). V lost 2 bases and J lost 6, with 11 bases in between. This CDR3 has 13 residues. As DNA, the CDR3 is TGTGCCAGCAGTTTACAGAGGACAGCCGAGCAGTACGTC. Protein: CASSLQRTAEQYV.

The chain employs TRBV6-6 and TRBJ1-1; perhaps TRBD1 as D (6 bases). Germline-derived CDR1 and CDR2 are MNHNY and SVGAGI (reference sequence). V was pared by 5 bases and J by 0 bases, with 13 bases between. This CDR3 is 15 amino acids long. In DNA, the CDR3 is TGTGCCAGCAGTATCCCCGGGACAATGAACACTGAAGCTTTCTTT. Its translation is CASSIPGTMNTEAFF.

The genes are TRBV27 and TRBJ1-5, with D maybe TRBD1 (6 bases). This CDR3 has 13 residues. Trimming pared 5 bases from V and 9 bases from J, leaving 14 bases between. Germline CDR1 is MNHEY and CDR2 is SMNVEV (reference sequence). The CDR3 spells CASSPTGIPPQHF. In DNA, the CDR3 is TGTGCCAGCAGTCCAACAGGGATCCCGCCCCAGCATTTT.

This rearrangement joins TRBV5-5 to TRBJ2-6; TRBD1 is a possible D gene (5 bases). Germline CDR1 SGHKS, CDR2 YYEKEE (reference sequence). The CDR3 runs to 17 residues. Trimming cost V 2 bases and J 4 bases, with 16 bases left between them. The CDR3 loop is CASSLDGWGPGANVLTF. The CDR3 nucleotides read TGTGCCAGCAGCTTAGACGGGTGGGGCCCCGGGGCCAACGTCCTGACTTTC.

V and J are TRBV11-2 and TRBJ1-1; the D is unclear. The CDR3 contains 14 residues. V lost 0 bases, J lost 0 bases, and 5 bases lay in between. Germline V gives CDR1 SGHAT, CDR2 FQNNGV. Here the CDR3 reads CASSLDRLNTEAFF. CDR3 sequence (DNA): TGTGCCAGCAGCTTAGATAGATTGAACACTGAAGCTTTCTTT. The variable domain in full, completed from reference TRBV11-2 and TRBJ1-1, reads EAGVAQSPRYKIIEKRQSVAFWCNPISGHATLYWYQQILGQGPKLLIQFQNNGVVDDSQLPKDRFSAERLKGVDSTLKIQPAKLEDSAVYLCASSLDRLNTEAFFGQGTRLTVV.

This sequence joins TRBV10-1 and TRBJ2-3; a possible D gene is TRBD2 (6 bases). CDR1 WNHNN and CDR2 SYGVQD come from the germline V gene (reference sequence). The ends were cut back, 8 bases at V and 0 bases at J, with 12 bases in the middle. This CDR3 has 14 residues. CDR3 nucleotide sequence: TGCGCCAGCGGAGGGGAGGCTAGCACAGATACGCAGTATTTT. It codes for CASGGEASTDTQYF.

J is TRBJ1-3 and V is TRBV5-1, with 8 bases lining up with TRBD1. CDR1 and CDR2 from the germline V gene are SGHRS and YFSETQ. Trimming removed 2 bases from V and 0 bases from J; junction bases left unmatched: 10. The CDR3 length is 18 residues. CDR3 region: CASSFAGQGTNSGNTIYF. For the CDR3, the DNA is TGCGCCAGCAGCTTTGCAGGACAGGGTACGAACTCTGGAAACACCATATATTTT.

The chain recombines TRBV14 with TRBJ2-1, with TRBD1 matching over 10 bases. The CDR3 spans 16 residues. The germline V gene encodes CDR1 SGHDN and CDR2 FVKESK. V was pared by 3 bases and J by 7 bases, with 9 bases of the junction left unmatched. For the CDR3, the DNA is TGTGCCAGCAGCCAGACCGGGACAGGGGTGAGGAATGAGCAGTTCTTC. Residues: CASSQTGTGVRNEQFF.

Only one count was recorded for this clone. The chain's CDR3 is CASSSDRVGTDTQYF. DNA of the CDR3: TGCGCCAGCAGCTCGGACAGGGTAGGCACAGATACGCAGTATTTT. The chain carries TRBV5-1 and TRBJ2-3, with 8 nucleotides matching TRBD1. The CDR3 sequence is 15 residues long. The ends lost 3 bases at V and 1 base at J; junction bases unmatched: 4. Germline V gene data show CDR1 as SGHRS and CDR2 as YFSETQ.

This chain links TRBV9 with TRBJ1-1; a possible D gene is TRBD1 (6 bases). The V end lost 4 bases, the J end lost 7 bases, and 20 bases lay between the germline ends. The germline V gene has CDR1 SGDLS and CDR2 YYNGEE. The length of the CDR3 is 15 residues. The CDR3 nucleotides read TGTGCCAGCAGCCTGGCCCCAGGGGCCTTTAGTGAAGCTTTCTTT. This translates into CASSLAPGAFSEAFF. The entire variable domain, with the rest obtained from reference TRBV9 and TRBJ1-1, is as follows: DSGVTQTPKHLITATGQRVTLRCSPRSGDLSVYWYQQSLDQGLQFLIQYYNGEERAKGNILERFSAQQFPDLHSELNLSSLELGDSALYFCASSLAPGAFSEAFFGQGTRLTVV.

The chain recombines TRBV6-5 with TRBJ1-2; no clear D. Germline assignment: CDR1 MNHEY and CDR2 SVGAGI. The CDR3 is 12 residues long. Trimming removed 4 bases at V and 4 bases at J, with 7 bases between. CDR3 sequence (DNA): TGTGCCAGCAGTTCGGTCTCCTATGGCTACACCTTC. Protein: CASSSVSYGYTF.

The chain has TRBV18 and TRBJ1-3; D not certain. The V gene lost 0 bases and the J gene lost 0 bases, with 6 bases spanning the gap. Germline lookup yields CDR1 KGHSH and CDR2 LQKENI. This CDR3 region has 15 residues. CDR3 sequence reads: CASSPPASSGNTIYF. Here the CDR3 DNA reads TGTGCCAGCTCACCACCCGCCAGCTCTGGAAACACCATATATTTT.

The chain couples TRBV10-3 to TRBJ1-2, with D perhaps TRBD1 (5 bases). Germline CDR1 ENHRY, CDR2 SYGVKD. CDR3 length: 15 residues. Trimming shortened V by 3 bases and J by 6 bases, and 17 bases separated the two germline ends. The CDR3 spells CAISDPRAVPDGYTF. CDR3 bases: TGTGCCATCAGTGACCCCAGGGCGGTTCCCGATGGCTACACCTTC.

V and J are TRBV6-1 and TRBJ1-6; the match to TRBD1 covers 8 bases. The CDR3 runs to 16 residues. Germline assignment: CDR1 MNHNS and CDR2 SASEGT. Unmatched junction bases numbered 8, after V lost 4 bases and J lost 6 bases. This chain's CDR3 is CASSALGTGVNSPLHF. In nucleotides, the CDR3 is TGTGCCAGCAGTGCCCTCGGGACAGGTGTTAATTCACCCCTCCACTTT.

The chain is built from TRBV2 and TRBJ2-7, with a tentative D call TRBD1 (6 bases). Germline CDR1 reads SNHLY; CDR2 reads FYNNEI. This CDR3 has 15 amino acids. V lost 6 bases and J lost 2, with 17 bases in between. The CDR3, as DNA: TGTGCCAGCAGACTCCCGCAGGGGAACACCTACGAGCAGTACTTC. Amino acid sequence: CASRLPQGNTYEQYF.

V gene TRBV3-1 (or the pseudogene TRBV3-2) combines with J gene TRBJ2-2, with 8 positions matching TRBD2. Unmatched junction bases numbered 13, after V lost 1 base and J lost 6 bases. This CDR3 contains 18 residues. Germline CDR1 LGHDT, CDR2 YNNKEL (reference sequence). CDR3 residues: CASSQVARLARVAGELFF. Here the CDR3 DNA reads TGTGCCAGCAGCCAAGTCGCCCGACTAGCGAGAGTTGCCGGGGAGCTGTTTTTT.

The genes are TRBV2 and TRBJ1-1; weak D call: TRBD1 (6 bases). This CDR3 is 14 amino acids long. CDR1 and CDR2 (germline): SNHLY, FYNNEI. Trimming removed 5 bases from V and 4 bases from J, with 14 bases in between. CDR3 in amino acids: CASSRTALSTEAFF. The CDR3 coding sequence is TGTGCCAGCAGTCGGACAGCCCTTAGCACTGAAGCTTTCTTT.